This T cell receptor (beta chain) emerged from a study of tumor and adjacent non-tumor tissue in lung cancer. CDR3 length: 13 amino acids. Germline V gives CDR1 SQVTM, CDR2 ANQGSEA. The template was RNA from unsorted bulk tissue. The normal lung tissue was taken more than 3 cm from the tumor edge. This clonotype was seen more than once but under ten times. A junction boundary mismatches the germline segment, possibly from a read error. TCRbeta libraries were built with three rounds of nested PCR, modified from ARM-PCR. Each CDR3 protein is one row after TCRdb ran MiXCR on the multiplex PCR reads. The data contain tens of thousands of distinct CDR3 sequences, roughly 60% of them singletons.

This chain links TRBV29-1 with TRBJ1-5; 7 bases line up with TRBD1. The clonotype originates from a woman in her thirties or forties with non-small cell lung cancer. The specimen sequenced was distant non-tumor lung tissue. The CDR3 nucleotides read TGCAGCGCCGGAGTAGGGGGCAATCGGCCCCAGCATTTT. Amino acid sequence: CSAGVGGNRPQHF.